The clone carrying this T cell receptor (beta chain) was seen a few times. The antigen remains undetermined. TCRdb reanalysed the 5' RACE reads using MiXCR and keeps one entry per CDR3 protein. The sample records 350,000 to 500,000 distinct CDR3 sequences, about 22% being singletons. The data were obtained in a study of T-cell memory formation after mild COVID-19. General observations from the study: In pre-infection memory, a portion of responding clones appeared, which suggested that cross-reactive memory joined.

V trimming: 1 base; J trimming: 4 bases; junction bases outside the gene matches: 3. The CDR3 length is 16 residues. Per germline, CDR1 SGHTA and CDR2 FQGNSA. The receptor's source is an adult woman who had mild COVID-19 (a few samples of this study predate the infection). Cell type and time point are not known. Sequenced sample: PBMCs or a T cell subset sorted from them (not recorded which). The chain combines TRBV7-2 with TRBJ2-5; TRBD2 matches 13 bases. The CDR3 bases are TGTGCCAGCAGCTTAGGGGGACTAGCGGGAATAGAGACCCAGTACTTC. It is translated as CASSLGGLAGIETQYF.